Listed here are 10 T cell receptor beta chains from one sample, sequenced in a study of T cells in localized non-small cell lung cancer. Measured with immunoSEQ multiplex PCR; TCRdb has only the in-frame clones, and not every one. Of around 25,000 clones listed, more than 90% are singletons. The sequences come from peripheral blood, collected before any cancer treatment. Receptors were obtained from a man aged 35 to 69 with stage III squamous cell lung carcinoma.

The chain recombines TRBV5-1 with TRBJ2-5; TRBD1 might be the D (6 bases). The DNA matches TRBJ2-7 better at its end, which makes the J call doubtful. Germline CDR1 and CDR2: SGHRS and YFSETQ. This CDR3 is built from 14 residues. The CDR3 bases are TGCGCCAGCAGGTACAGGGAAGGGTCCTACGAGCAGTACTTC. It encodes CASRYREGSYEQYF.

The V call is TRBV28, the J call TRBJ1-3; D gene unclear. The V gene's germline CDR1 is MDHEN and CDR2 SYDVKM. V was shortened by 4 bases and J by 2 bases, with 3 bases between the two germline ends. The CDR3 has 12 amino acids. In DNA, the CDR3 is TGTGCCAGCAGTTCTGCTGGAAACACCATATATTTT. It codes for CASSSAGNTIYF.

CDR3 DNA sequence: TGTGCCAGCAGCGTAGGAGGGGGCGTAGGTTTGAACACTGAAGCTTTCTTT. Amino acid sequence: CASSVGGGVGLNTEAFF. The chain combines TRBV9 with TRBJ1-1, with 7 positions matching TRBD1. CDR1 SGDLS and CDR2 YYNGEE come from the germline V gene. The CDR3 contains 17 residues. The ends lost 0 bases at V and 0 bases at J; junction bases unmatched: 8.

The chain employs TRBV2 and TRBJ2-2; 9 bases line up with TRBD2. Germline V gene data show CDR1 as SNHLY and CDR2 as FYNNEI. The ends lost 3 bases at V and 13 bases at J; junction bases unmatched: 9. The CDR3 totals 14 residues. Written as DNA, the CDR3 is TGTGCCAGCAGTGATTTAGCGGGAGTAATGGGGCTGTTTTTT. This codes for CASSDLAGVMGLFF.

This clone has a single count. The rearrangement links TRBV7-2 to TRBJ2-1, with 9 bases matching TRBD2. This CDR3 has 16 amino acids. Per the germline V gene, CDR1 is SGHTA and CDR2 is FQGNSA. Trimming at V came to 5 bases and at J to 0 bases, leaving 5 bases not matched to a gene. CDR3 coding DNA: TGTGCCAGCAGCCGCAGCGGGGGGAGCTCCTACAATGAGCAGTTCTTC. Encoded protein: CASSRSGGSSYNEQFF.

This chain uses TRBV5-6 with TRBJ1-5, with a weak D call TRBD1 (5 bases). Germline CDR1 is SGHDT and CDR2 is YYEEEE. V dropped 0 bases and J dropped 5 bases, with 15 bases sitting between them. CDR3 length equals 16 residues. The CDR3 loop is CASSLDGTRFHQPQHF. Written as DNA, the CDR3 is TGTGCCAGCAGCTTGGACGGGACGCGGTTTCATCAGCCCCAGCATTTT.

The chain links TRBV28 to TRBJ2-7; 8 nucleotides match TRBD2. V was pared by 4 bases and J by 3 bases, with 11 bases of the junction left unmatched. There are 16 residues in the CDR3. Per germline, CDR1 MDHEN and CDR2 SYDVKM. The CDR3 protein is CASSSIRTAGGYEQYF. The CDR3 nucleotides are TGTGCCAGCAGTTCCATCCGGACGGCGGGGGGCTACGAGCAGTACTTC.

This clone has only one observation. DNA for the CDR3: TGTGCCAGCAGCTTAAGAGGGGGTACGGAGACCCAGTACTTC. It yields the protein CASSLRGGTETQYF. The rearrangement links TRBV7-3 to TRBJ2-5; tentatively, D is TRBD1 (6 bases). CDR1 and CDR2 (germline): SGHTA, FQGTGA. Trimming removed 1 base at V and 5 bases at J, with 11 bases between. CDR3 length: 14 amino acids.

V gene TRBV7-2 combines with J gene TRBJ1-2; a possible D gene is TRBD1 (5 bases). The CDR3 consists of 14 residues. The germline V and J ends were trimmed by 5 bases and 7 bases, with 17 bases remaining between them. Germline V gives CDR1 SGHTA, CDR2 FQGNSA. The CDR3 DNA reads as TGTGCCAGCAGCCTTACAGGTGCCGGCTCTGGCTACACCTTC. This translates into CASSLTGAGSGYTF.

The gene calls are TRBV7-3 and TRBJ2-1, with 12 nucleotides matching TRBD2. V was pared by 2 bases and J by 3 bases, with 2 bases of the junction left unmatched. This CDR3 comprises 16 residues. Germline lookup yields CDR1 SGHTA and CDR2 FQGTGA. As DNA, the CDR3 is TGTGCCAGCAGCTTAGCGACTAGCGGGAGCTACAATGAGCAGTTCTTC. Amino acids: CASSLATSGSYNEQFF.